This TCR beta chain derives from a study of sequential checkpoint blockade in melanoma. The treatment is: randomized to nivolumab then ipilimumab (arm A) or the reverse (arm B). Patients had received no earlier DNA-damaging chemotherapy. Some clones are missing from TCRdb's copy, which holds only in-frame ones; the method was immunoSEQ multiplex PCR. The table shows roughly 12,000 clones, with nearly 80% occurring only once. The count of this clone is one. Germline V lookup: CDR1 SGDLS, CDR2 YYNGEE. The CDR3 extends over 13 amino acids. V was pared by 3 bases and J by 5 bases, with 2 bases of the junction left unmatched.

The sequence was collected from a human donor with melanoma. The specimen comprised CD8+ T cells sorted from blood (inferred from file names), sampled from a patient given nivolumab and ipilimumab in sequence. The chain couples TRBV9 to TRBJ2-3; TRBD1 matches at 8 bases. The CDR3 region has the DNA TGTGCCAGCAGCGAGGGGACAGGAGATACGCAGTATTTT. This sequence encodes CASSEGTGDTQYF.